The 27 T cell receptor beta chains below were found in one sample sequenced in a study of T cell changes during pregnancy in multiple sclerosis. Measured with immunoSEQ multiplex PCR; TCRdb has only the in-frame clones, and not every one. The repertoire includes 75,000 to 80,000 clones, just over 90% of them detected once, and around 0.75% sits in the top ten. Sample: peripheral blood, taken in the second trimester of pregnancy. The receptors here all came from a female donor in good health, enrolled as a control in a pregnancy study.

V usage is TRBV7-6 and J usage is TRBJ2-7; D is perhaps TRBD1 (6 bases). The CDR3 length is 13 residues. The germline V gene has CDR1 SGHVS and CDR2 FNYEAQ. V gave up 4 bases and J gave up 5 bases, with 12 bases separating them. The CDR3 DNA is TGTGCCAGCAGCTCAAGAGGGGGAAACGAGCAGTACTTC. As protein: CASSSRGGNEQYF.

This CDR3 reads CASSVYSGSGELFF. In nucleotides, the CDR3 is TGTGCCAGCAGCGTCTACTCAGGGTCAGGGGAGCTGTTTTTT. V is TRBV9 and J is TRBJ2-2, with D tentatively TRBD1 (5 bases). The CDR3 has 14 residues. The V gene's germline CDR1 is SGDLS and CDR2 YYNGEE. Trimming removed 2 bases at V and 8 bases at J, with 13 bases between.

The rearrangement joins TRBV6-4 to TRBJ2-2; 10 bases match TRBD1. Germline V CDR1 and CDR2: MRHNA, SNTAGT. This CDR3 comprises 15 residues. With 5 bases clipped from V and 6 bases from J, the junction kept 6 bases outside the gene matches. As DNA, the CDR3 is TGTGCCAGCAGTATCGGGACAGGGGTCCCCGGGGAGCTGTTTTTT. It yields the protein CASSIGTGVPGELFF.

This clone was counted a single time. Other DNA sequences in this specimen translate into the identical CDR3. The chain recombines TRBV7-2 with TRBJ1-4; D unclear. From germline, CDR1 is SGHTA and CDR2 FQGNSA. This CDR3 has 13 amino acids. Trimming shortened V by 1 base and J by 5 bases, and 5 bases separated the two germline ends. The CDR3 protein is CASSLGVNEKLFF. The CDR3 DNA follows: TGTGCCAGCAGCTTAGGCGTCAATGAAAAACTGTTTTTT.

The CDR3 loop reads CASSRYTGAPSEKLFF. In DNA form, the CDR3 reads TGCGCCAGCAGTCGCTACACAGGGGCCCCTTCGGAAAAACTGTTTTTT. This chain joins TRBV23-1 and TRBJ1-4, with 7 positions matching TRBD1. TRBV23-1 is marked as an open reading frame, function uncertain. Trimming removed 4 bases from V and 8 bases from J; junction bases left unmatched: 13. The length of the CDR3 is 16 residues.

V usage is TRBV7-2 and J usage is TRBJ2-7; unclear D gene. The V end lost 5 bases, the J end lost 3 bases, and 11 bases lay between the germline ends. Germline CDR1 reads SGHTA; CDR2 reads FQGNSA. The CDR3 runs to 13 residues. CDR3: CASSPPVSYEQYF. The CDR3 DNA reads TGTGCCAGCAGCCCTCCGGTAAGCTACGAGCAGTACTTC.

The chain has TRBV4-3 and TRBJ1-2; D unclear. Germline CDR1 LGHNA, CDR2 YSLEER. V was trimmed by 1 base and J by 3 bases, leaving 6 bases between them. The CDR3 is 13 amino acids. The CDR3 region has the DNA TGCGCCAGCAGCCAAGGGGCTGACTATGGCTACACCTTC. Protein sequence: CASSQGADYGYTF.

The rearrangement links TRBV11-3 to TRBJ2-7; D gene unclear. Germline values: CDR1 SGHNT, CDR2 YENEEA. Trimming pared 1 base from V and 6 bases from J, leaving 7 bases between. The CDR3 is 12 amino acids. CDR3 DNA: TGTGCCAGCAGCTTAGTCTTAGTCGAGCAGTACTTC. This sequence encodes CASSLVLVEQYF. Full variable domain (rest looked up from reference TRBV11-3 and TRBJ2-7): EAGVVQSPRYKIIEKKQPVAFWCNPISGHNTLYWYLQNLGQGPELLIRYENEEAVDDSQLPKDRFSAERLKGVDSTLKIQPAELGDSAVYLCASSLVLVEQYFGPGTRLTVT.

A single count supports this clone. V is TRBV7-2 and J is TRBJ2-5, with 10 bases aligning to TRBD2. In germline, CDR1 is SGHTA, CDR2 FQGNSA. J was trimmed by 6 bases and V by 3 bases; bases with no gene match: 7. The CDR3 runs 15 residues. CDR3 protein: CASSFSGGLTQTQYF. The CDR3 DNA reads TGTGCCAGCAGCTTTAGCGGGGGGCTTACACAGACCCAGTACTTC.

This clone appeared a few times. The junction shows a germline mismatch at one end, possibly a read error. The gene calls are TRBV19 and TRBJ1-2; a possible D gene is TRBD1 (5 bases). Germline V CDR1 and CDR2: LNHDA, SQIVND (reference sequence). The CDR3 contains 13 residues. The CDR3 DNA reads TGTGCCAGTAGTCCACCTGCCCGGGACTTAAGGTGGTTC. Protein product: CASSPPARDLRWF.

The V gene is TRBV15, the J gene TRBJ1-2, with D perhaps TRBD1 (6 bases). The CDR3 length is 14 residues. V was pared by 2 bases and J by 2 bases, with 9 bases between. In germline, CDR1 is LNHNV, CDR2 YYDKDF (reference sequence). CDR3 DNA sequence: TGTGCCACCAGCAGAAGACAGGAAAACTATGGCTACACCTTC. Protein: CATSRRQENYGYTF.

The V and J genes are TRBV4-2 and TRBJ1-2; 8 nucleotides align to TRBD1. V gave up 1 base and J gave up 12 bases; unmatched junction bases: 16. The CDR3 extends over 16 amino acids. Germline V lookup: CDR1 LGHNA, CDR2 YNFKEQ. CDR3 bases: TGTGCCAGCAGCCAAGTGGGCCACCAGGGGGCGGGAGGGGACACCTTC. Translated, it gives CASSQVGHQGAGGDTF.

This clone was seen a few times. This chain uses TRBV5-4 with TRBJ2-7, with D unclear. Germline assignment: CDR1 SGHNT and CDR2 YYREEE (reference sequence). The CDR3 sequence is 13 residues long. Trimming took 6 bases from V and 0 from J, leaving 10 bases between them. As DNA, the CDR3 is TGTGCCAGCACCGTGAGGAGCTCCTACGAGCAGTACTTC. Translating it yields CASTVRSSYEQYF.

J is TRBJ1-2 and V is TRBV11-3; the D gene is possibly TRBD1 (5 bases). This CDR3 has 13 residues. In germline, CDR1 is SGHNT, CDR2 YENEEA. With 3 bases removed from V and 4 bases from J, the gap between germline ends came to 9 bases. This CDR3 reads CASSFGGGYGYTF. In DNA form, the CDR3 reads TGTGCCAGCAGCTTCGGGGGTGGCTATGGCTACACCTTC.

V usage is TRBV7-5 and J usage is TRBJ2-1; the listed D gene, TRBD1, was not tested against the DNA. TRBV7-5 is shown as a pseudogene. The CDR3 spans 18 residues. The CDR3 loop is CAVPKAGGSELVHNEQFF. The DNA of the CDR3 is TGTGCCGTTCCAAAGGCAGGGGGCTCAGAGCTTGTCCACAATGAGCAGTTCTTC.

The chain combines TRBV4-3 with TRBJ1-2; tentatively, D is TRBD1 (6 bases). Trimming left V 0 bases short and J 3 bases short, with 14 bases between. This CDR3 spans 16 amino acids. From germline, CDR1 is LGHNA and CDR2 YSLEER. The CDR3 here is CASSQDAPQGDYGYTF. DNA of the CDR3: TGCGCCAGCAGCCAAGATGCCCCACAGGGAGACTATGGCTACACCTTC.

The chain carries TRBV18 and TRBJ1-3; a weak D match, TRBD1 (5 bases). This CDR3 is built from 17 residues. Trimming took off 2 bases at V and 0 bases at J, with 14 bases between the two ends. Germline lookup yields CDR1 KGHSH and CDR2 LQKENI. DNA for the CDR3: TGTGCCAGCTCACCATTTTTAGCACAGGACTCTGGAAACACCATATATTTT. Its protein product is CASSPFLAQDSGNTIYF. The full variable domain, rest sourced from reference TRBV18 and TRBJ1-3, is NAGVMQNPRHLVRRRGQEARLRCSPMKGHSHVYWYRQLPEEGLKFMVYLQKENIIDESGMPKERFSAEFPKEGPSILRIQQVVRGDSAAYFCASSPFLAQDSGNTIYFGEGSWLTVV.

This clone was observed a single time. The CDR3 sequence: CASSLNSLYEQYF. In nucleotides, the CDR3 is TGTGCCAGCAGCTTGAATTCCCTCTACGAGCAGTACTTC. The J gene is TRBJ2-7, the V gene TRBV5-6; D gene uncertain. The germline gives CDR1 SGHDT, CDR2 YYEEEE. The CDR3 is made up of 13 amino acids. The V end was cut by 1 base, the J end by 3 bases, with 8 bases between.

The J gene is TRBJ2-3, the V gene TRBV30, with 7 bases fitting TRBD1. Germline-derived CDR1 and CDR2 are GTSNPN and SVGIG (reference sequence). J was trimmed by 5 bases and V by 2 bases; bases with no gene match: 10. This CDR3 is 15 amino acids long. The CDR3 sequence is CAWSPTGALEDTQYF. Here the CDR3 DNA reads TGTGCCTGGAGTCCTACAGGGGCCCTGGAAGATACGCAGTATTTT.

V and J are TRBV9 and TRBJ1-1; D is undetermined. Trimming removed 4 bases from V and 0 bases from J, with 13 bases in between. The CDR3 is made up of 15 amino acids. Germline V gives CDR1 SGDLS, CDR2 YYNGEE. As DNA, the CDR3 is TGTGCCAGCAGCTTTTCAACAGAACTGAACACTGAAGCTTTCTTT. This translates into CASSFSTELNTEAFF.

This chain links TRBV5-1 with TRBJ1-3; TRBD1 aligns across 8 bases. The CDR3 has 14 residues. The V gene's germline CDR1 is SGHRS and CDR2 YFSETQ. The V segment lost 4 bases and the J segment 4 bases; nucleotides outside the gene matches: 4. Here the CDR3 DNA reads TGCGCCAGCAGCCTCGGACAGGGAGGAAACACCATATATTTT. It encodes CASSLGQGGNTIYF.

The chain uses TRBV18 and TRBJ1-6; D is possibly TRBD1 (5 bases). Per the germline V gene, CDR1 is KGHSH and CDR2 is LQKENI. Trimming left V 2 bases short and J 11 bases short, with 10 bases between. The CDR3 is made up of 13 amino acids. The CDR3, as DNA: TGTGCCAGCTCACCAGGGACTGGACCACCCCTCCACTTT. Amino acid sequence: CASSPGTGPPLHF.

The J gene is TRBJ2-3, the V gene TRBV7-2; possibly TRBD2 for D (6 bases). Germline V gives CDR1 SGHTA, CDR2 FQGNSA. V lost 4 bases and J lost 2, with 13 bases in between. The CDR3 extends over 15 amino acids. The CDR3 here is CASSSPGGPTDTQYF. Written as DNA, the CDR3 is TGTGCCAGCAGCTCGCCCGGGGGACCCACAGATACGCAGTATTTT.

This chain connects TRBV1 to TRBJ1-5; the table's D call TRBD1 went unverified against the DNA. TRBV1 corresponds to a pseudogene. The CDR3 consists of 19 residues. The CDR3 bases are TGCACCAGCAGCCAAGATCCCCCTTCTGGGGGCCCGGCGAATCAGCCCCAGCATTTT. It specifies CTSSQDPPSGGPANQPQHF.

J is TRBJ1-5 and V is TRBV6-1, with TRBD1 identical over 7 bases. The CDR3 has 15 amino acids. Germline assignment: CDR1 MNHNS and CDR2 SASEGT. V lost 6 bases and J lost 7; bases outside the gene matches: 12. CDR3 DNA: TGTGCCAGCAGACTAAAAGGGACAGAACACCAGCCCCAGCATTTT. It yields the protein CASRLKGTEHQPQHF.

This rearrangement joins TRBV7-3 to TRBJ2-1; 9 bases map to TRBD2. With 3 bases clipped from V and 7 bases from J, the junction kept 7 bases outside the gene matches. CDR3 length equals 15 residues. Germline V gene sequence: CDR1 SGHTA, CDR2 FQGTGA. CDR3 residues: CASSLNAGGQNEQFF. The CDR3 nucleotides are TGTGCCAGCAGCTTGAATGCGGGGGGGCAGAATGAGCAGTTCTTC.

CDR3 amino acids: CASSSPGAINEQFF. The CDR3 DNA reads TGTGCCAGCAGCTCCCCAGGGGCGATAAATGAGCAGTTCTTC. The chain is built from TRBV7-2 and TRBJ2-1; a possible D gene is TRBD1 (6 bases). The CDR3 covers 14 residues. The germline V gene encodes CDR1 SGHTA and CDR2 FQGNSA. Trimming shortened V by 4 bases and J by 7 bases, and 14 bases separated the two germline ends.